This TCR beta chain is from a study of graft-versus-host responses after intestinal transplantation. As for the study in general: Each patient got anti-thymocyte globulin induction, then tacrolimus and steroids for around three years.

Germline trimming cut 0 bases from V and 7 bases from J; bases unmatched to any gene: 4. From germline, CDR1 is SGHRS and CDR2 YFSETQ. This CDR3 contains 14 residues. Here immunoSEQ multiplex PCR was the method, and the copy in TCRdb shows in-frame clones only, minus some. The sample contains some 130,000 clones, 85% to 95% of which appear only once. Concerning this clone: The antigen remains undetermined.

The V call is TRBV5-1, the J call TRBJ2-1; 7 bases agree with TRBD2. The sample was unstimulated CD8+ T cells sorted from spleen or lymph node cells, taken before intestinal transplant. The source of this sequence is a human donor who received an intestinal transplant. The CDR3 reads CASSLASGGNEQFF. The CDR3 DNA follows: TGCGCCAGCAGCTTGGCTTCGGGGGGAAATGAGCAGTTCTTC.